This T cell receptor beta chain comes out of a study of post-analysis software for immune sequencing data. Study-wide points: Included in a set of several TRBV segments more frequent in patients than controls were TRBV5-6, TRBV5-1 and TRBV20-1.

Libraries were made from TCR beta cDNA, and they carried unique molecular identifiers. TCRdb re-called the PCR reads with MiXCR, one entry per CDR3 protein. The sample carries approximately 630,000 distinct CDR3 sequences, around 64% recorded once. The count of this clonotype is one. The antigen is undetermined. V lost 3 bases and J 3 bases, leaving 15 bases between the germline ends. This CDR3 has 15 amino acids. Germline V gives CDR1 DFQATT, CDR2 SNEGSKA (reference sequence). What was sequenced was blood. The gene calls are TRBV20-1 and TRBJ2-1, with D possibly matching TRBD2 (5 bases). This TCR was recovered from a girl aged 2 to 9 with multiple sclerosis. The CDR3 here is CSASSSSGGYNEQFF. The CDR3 DNA sequence: TGCAGTGCTAGTTCCTCAAGCGGAGGCTACAATGAGCAGTTCTTC.